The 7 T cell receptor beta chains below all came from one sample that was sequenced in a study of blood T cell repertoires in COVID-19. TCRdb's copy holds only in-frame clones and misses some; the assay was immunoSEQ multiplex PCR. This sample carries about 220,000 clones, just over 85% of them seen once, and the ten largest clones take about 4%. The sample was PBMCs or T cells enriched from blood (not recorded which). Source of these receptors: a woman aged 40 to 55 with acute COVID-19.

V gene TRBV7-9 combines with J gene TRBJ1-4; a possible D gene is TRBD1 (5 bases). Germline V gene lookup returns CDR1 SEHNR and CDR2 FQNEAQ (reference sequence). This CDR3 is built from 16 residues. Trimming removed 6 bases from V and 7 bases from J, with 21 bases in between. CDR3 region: CASRSPGDLEGEKLFF. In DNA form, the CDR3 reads TGTGCCAGCAGGTCTCCCGGGGACTTAGAGGGTGAAAAACTGTTTTTT.

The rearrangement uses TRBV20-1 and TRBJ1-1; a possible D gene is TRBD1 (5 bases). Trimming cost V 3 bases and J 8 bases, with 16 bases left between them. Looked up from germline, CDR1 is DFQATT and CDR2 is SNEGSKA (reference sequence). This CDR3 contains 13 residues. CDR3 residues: CSASLRGRGEAFF. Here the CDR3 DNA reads TGCAGTGCTAGTCTGCGGGGCCGAGGGGAAGCTTTCTTT.

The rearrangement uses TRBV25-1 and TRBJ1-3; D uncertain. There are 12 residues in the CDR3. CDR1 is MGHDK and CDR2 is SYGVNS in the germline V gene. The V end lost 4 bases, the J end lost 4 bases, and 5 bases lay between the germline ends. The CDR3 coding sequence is TGTGCCAGCAGTGGTCTCGGAAACACCATATATTTT. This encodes CASSGLGNTIYF.

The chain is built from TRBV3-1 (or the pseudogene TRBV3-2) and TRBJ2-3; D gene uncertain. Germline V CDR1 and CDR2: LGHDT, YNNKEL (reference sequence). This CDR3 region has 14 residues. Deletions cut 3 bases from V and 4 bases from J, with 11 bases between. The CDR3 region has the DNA TGTGCCAGCAGCCAGCCTGGCCGCCCAGATACGCAGTATTTT. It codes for CASSQPGRPDTQYF.

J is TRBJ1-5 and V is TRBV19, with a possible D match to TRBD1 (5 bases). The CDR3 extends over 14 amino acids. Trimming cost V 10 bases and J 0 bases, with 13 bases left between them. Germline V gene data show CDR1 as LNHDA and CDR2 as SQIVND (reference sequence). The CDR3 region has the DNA TGTGCCACTTGGGAGGGGTCTAGCAATCAGCCCCAGCATTTT. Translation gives CATWEGSSNQPQHF.

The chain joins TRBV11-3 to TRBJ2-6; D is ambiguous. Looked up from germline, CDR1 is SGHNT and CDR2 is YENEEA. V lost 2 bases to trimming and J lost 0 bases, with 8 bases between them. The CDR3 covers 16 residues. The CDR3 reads CASSLKSGSGANVLTF. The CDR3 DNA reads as TGTGCCAGCAGCTTAAAATCGGGCTCTGGGGCCAACGTCCTGACTTTC.

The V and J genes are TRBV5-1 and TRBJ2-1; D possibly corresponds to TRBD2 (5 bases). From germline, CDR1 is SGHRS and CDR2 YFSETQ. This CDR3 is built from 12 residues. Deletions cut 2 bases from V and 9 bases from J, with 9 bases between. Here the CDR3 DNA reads TGCGCCAGCAGCTTACGACGGGGTGAGCAGTTCTTC. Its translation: CASSLRRGEQFF.